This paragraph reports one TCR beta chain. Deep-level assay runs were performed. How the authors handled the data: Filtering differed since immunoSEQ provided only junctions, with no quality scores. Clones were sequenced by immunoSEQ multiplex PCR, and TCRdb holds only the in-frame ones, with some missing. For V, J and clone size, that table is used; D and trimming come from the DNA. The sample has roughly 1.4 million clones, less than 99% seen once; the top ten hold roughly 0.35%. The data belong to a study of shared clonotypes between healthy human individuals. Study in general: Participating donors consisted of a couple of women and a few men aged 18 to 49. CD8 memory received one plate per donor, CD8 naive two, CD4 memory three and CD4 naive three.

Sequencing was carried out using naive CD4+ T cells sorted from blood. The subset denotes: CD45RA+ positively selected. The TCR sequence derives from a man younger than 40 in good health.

In DNA, the CDR3 is TGTGCCAGCATCCCTGGGTACGCCAGCTCCTACGAGCAGTACTTC. Residues: CASIPGYASSYEQYF. The chain employs TRBV2 and TRBJ2-7; D is ambiguous. Trimming stripped 7 bases from V and 0 bases from J, with 16 bases between. The CDR3 spans 15 residues. Germline CDR1 SNHLY, CDR2 FYNNEI. Based on the CDR3 plus reference TRBV2 and TRBJ2-7, the full variable domain is EPEVTQTPSHQVTQMGQEVILRCVPISNHLYFYWYRQILGQKVEFLVSFYNNEISEKSEIFDDQFSVERPDGSNFTLKIRSTKLEDSAMYFCASIPGYASSYEQYFGPGTRLTVT.